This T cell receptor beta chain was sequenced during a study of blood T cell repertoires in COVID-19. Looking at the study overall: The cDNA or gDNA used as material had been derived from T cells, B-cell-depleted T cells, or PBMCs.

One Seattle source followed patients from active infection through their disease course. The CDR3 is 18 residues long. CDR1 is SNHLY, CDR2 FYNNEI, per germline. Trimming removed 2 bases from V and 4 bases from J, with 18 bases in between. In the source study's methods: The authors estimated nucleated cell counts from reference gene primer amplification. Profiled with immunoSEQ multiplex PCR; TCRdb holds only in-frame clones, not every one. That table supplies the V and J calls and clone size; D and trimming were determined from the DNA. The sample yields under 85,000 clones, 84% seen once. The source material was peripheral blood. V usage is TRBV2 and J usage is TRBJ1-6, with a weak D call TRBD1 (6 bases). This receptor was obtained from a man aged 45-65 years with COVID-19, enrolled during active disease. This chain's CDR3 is CASSERGFGQVYNSPLHF. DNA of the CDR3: TGTGCCAGCAGTGAAAGGGGGTTTGGGCAGGTATATAATTCACCCCTCCACTTT.